This record looks at one T cell receptor (beta chain) sequence and its context. The germline V gene has CDR1 LNHDA and CDR2 SQIVND (reference sequence). The CDR3 is 15 amino acids. Germline trimming cut 6 bases from V and 3 bases from J; bases unmatched to any gene: 8. The data derive from a study of T cell changes during pregnancy in multiple sclerosis. The repertoire was sequenced with immunoSEQ multiplex PCR; TCRdb's copy has only in-frame clones and lacks some. The data contain tens of thousands of clones, 90% of them singletons. This chain joins TRBV19 and TRBJ1-5, with TRBD1 identical over 7 bases. The material was CD8+ T cells from peripheral blood mononuclear cells, obtained in the second trimester of pregnancy. The receptor's source is a female donor with multiple sclerosis, enrolled in a pregnancy study. CDR3 nucleotide sequence: TGTGCCAGTAGCCCCGGACAGGATTACAATCAGCCCCAGCATTTT. Amino acid sequence: CASSPGQDYNQPQHF.